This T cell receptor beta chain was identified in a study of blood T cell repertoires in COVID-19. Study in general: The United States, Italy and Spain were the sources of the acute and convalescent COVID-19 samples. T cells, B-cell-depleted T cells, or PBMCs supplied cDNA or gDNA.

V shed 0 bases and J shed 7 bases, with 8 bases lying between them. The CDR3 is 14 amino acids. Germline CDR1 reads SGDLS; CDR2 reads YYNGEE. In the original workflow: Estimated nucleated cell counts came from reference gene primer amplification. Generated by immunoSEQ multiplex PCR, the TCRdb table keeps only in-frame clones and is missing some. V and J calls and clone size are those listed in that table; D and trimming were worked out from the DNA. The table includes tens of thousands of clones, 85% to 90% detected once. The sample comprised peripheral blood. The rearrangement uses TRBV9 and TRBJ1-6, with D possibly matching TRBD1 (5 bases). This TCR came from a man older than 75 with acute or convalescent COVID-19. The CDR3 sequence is CASSVGQTNSPLHF. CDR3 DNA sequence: TGTGCCAGCAGCGTAGGACAGACCAATTCACCCCTCCACTTT.